This section outlines one T cell receptor (beta chain) sequence together with its context. At one end the junction does not follow the germline gene, possibly because of a read error. This CDR3 contains 15 residues. Germline V CDR1 and CDR2: SNHLY, FYNNEI. The data are from a study of blood T cells in healthy people across ages. The authors ran a second PCR of 7 to 11 cycles using a sample-barcoded 5' primer and a J-beta primer mix. TCRdb recomputed calls from the 5' RACE reads with MiXCR, one row per CDR3 protein. Of about 1.1 million distinct CDR3 sequences detected, roughly two fifths appear once; the ten largest clones hold around 12%.

The sample taken for sequencing was blood. The chain joins TRBV2 to TRBJ2-1; perhaps TRBD2 as D (7 bases). The source is a man between 18 and 35 years old in good health. The CDR3: CAGSRRGGSHNEQFF. CDR3 nucleotide sequence: TGTGCCGGCAGTAGAAGGGGGGGGTCCCACAATGAGCAGTTCTTC.